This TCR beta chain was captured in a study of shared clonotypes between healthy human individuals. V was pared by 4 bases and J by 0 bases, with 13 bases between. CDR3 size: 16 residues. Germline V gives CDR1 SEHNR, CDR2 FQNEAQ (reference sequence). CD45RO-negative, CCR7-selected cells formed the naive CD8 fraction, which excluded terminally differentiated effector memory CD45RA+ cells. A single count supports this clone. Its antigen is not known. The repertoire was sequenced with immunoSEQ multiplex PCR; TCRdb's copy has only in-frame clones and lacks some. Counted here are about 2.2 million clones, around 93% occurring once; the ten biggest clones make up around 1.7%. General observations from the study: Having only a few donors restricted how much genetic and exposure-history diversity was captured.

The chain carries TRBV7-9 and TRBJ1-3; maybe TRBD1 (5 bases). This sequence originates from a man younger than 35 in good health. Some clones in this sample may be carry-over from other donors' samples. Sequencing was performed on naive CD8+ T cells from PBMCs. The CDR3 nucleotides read TGTGCCAGCAGCTACCCGGGGCAGGGCTCTGGAAACACCATATATTTT. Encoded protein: CASSYPGQGSGNTIYF. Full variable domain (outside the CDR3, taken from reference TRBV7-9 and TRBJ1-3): DTGVSQNPRHKITKRGQNVTFRCDPISEHNRLYWYRQTLGQGPEFLTYFQNEAQLEKSRLLSDRFSAERPKGSFSTLEIQRTEQGDSAMYLCASSYPGQGSGNTIYFGEGSWLTVV.